The rows below give T cell receptor beta chains drawn from one sample of a study of cytomegalovirus exposure and HLA in healthy donors. Data came from immunoSEQ multiplex PCR; TCRdb stores just in-frame clones and leaves some out. The sample includes 110,000 to 150,000 clones, about 75% seen only once; the top ten take about 3.5%. The sequenced sample consisted of PBMCs. The source of these receptors is a man aged 35 to 55 in good health and CMV-seronegative. Each CDR3 is given with its conserved first and last residue. Each record gives: D gene, clone size, V gene, J gene, CDR3 length, CDR3 DNA, CDR3 protein. The D gene is left open where the match is weak. Clone size is stated in some rows and not others, as once, few, many or a class when expanded.

D gene: TRBD2; clone size: few; V gene: TRBV19; J gene: TRBJ2-7; CDR3 length: 13; CDR3 DNA: TGTGCCAGTAGTCCTCTCGGGGGGAACGAGCAGTACTTC; CDR3 protein: CASSPLGGNEQYF
D gene: -; clone size: few; V gene: TRBV5-4; J gene: TRBJ2-6; CDR3 length: 16; CDR3 DNA: TGTGCCAGCAGCTTGCCCTCGGGATCCGGGGCCAACGTCCTGACTTTC; CDR3 protein: CASSLPSGSGANVLTF
D gene: TRBD1; clone size: -; V gene: TRBV27; J gene: TRBJ1-4; CDR3 length: 15; CDR3 DNA: TGTGCCAGCAGTGCGGGGGACAGGGGGCATGAAAAACTGTTTTTT; CDR3 protein: CASSAGDRGHEKLFF
D gene: TRBD1; clone size: -; V gene: TRBV7-7; J gene: TRBJ1-4; CDR3 length: 15; CDR3 DNA: TGTGCCAGCAGCACTCGGACAGGGGCGGAAGAAAAACTGTTTTTT; CDR3 protein: CASSTRTGAEEKLFF
D gene: -; clone size: once; V gene: TRBV7-3; J gene: TRBJ2-1; CDR3 length: 16; CDR3 DNA: TGTGCCAGCAGCCCCCGCGCGGGGCCACTATACAATGAGCAGTTCTTC; CDR3 protein: CASSPRAGPLYNEQFF
D gene: TRBD2; clone size: -; V gene: TRBV19; J gene: TRBJ2-5; CDR3 length: 16; CDR3 DNA: TGTGCCAGTAGCAGACTAGCGGGGGGGCCGGGGGAGACCCAGTACTTC; CDR3 protein: CASSRLAGGPGETQYF
D gene: -; clone size: -; V gene: TRBV15; J gene: TRBJ1-2; CDR3 length: 16; CDR3 DNA: TGTGCCACCAGCAGAGAGCGAGTGCTCCGTAACTATGGCTACACCTTC; CDR3 protein: CATSRERVLRNYGYTF
D gene: -; clone size: -; V gene: TRBV2; J gene: TRBJ1-6; CDR3 length: 15; CDR3 DNA: TGTGCCAGCAGTGAAGACAGCAGGAATAATTCACCCCTCCACTTT; CDR3 protein: CASSEDSRNNSPLHF
D gene: -; clone size: -; V gene: TRBV7-2; J gene: TRBJ1-2; CDR3 length: 14; CDR3 DNA: TGTGCCAGCAGCTTGGGGCAGGGAGGAAACGGCTACACCTTC; CDR3 protein: CASSLGQGGNGYTF
D gene: TRBD1; clone size: -; V gene: TRBV30; J gene: TRBJ2-7; CDR3 length: 14; CDR3 DNA: TGTGCCTGGAGTGTTGGACAGGAGATCTACGAGCAGTACTTC; CDR3 protein: CAWSVGQEIYEQYF
D gene: TRBD1; clone size: -; V gene: TRBV18; J gene: TRBJ1-1; CDR3 length: 15; CDR3 DNA: TGTGCCAGCTCACGACAGGGAAGAACGAACACTGAAGCTTTCTTT; CDR3 protein: CASSRQGRTNTEAFF
D gene: TRBD1; clone size: -; V gene: TRBV5-1; J gene: TRBJ2-7; CDR3 length: 14; CDR3 DNA: TGCGCCAGCAGCTCTACCGGACAGGGCGCCGAGCAGTACTTC; CDR3 protein: CASSSTGQGAEQYF
D gene: -; clone size: -; V gene: TRBV7-2; J gene: TRBJ2-7; CDR3 length: 14; CDR3 DNA: TGTGCCAGCAGCTTCGGACAGCCTCCCTACGAGCAGTACTTC; CDR3 protein: CASSFGQPPYEQYF
D gene: TRBD1; clone size: -; V gene: TRBV19; J gene: TRBJ1-4; CDR3 length: 16; CDR3 DNA: TGTGCCAGTAGTATAGCCTCCGGGACAGGGGATGAAAAACTGTTTTTT; CDR3 protein: CASSIASGTGDEKLFF
D gene: -; clone size: many; V gene: TRBV21-1; J gene: TRBJ2-5; CDR3 length: 18; CDR3 DNA: TGTGCCAGCAGCAAAAAGGAACGAGGCGCGGGGGTTGGGGAGACCCAGTACTTC; CDR3 protein: CASSKKERGAGVGETQYF
D gene: -; clone size: few; V gene: TRBV19; J gene: TRBJ2-7; CDR3 length: 14; CDR3 DNA: TGTGCCAGTAGTACAACCAGGGGCCCGGACGAGCAGTACTTC; CDR3 protein: CASSTTRGPDEQYF
D gene: -; clone size: -; V gene: TRBV29-1; J gene: TRBJ2-6; CDR3 length: 12; CDR3 DNA: TGCAGCGTTGCGTCTGGGGCCAACGTCCTGACTTTC; CDR3 protein: CSVASGANVLTF
D gene: -; clone size: -; V gene: TRBV7-3; J gene: TRBJ2-6; CDR3 length: 17; CDR3 DNA: TGTGCCAGCAGATCACAAAGGGGGTACCCTGGGGCCAACGTCCTGACTTTC; CDR3 protein: CASRSQRGYPGANVLTF
D gene: -; clone size: -; V gene: TRBV9; J gene: TRBJ2-3; CDR3 length: 17; CDR3 DNA: TGTGCCAGCAGCGTAGTCGGAGGGGGCTCTAGCACAGATACGCAGTATTTT; CDR3 protein: CASSVVGGGSSTDTQYF
D gene: TRBD1; clone size: -; V gene: TRBV7-9; J gene: TRBJ1-5; CDR3 length: 17; CDR3 DNA: TGTGCCAGCAGTCGTGGCGCCGGGACAGGGGTGAGTCAGCCCCAGCATTTT; CDR3 protein: CASSRGAGTGVSQPQHF
D gene: -; clone size: once; V gene: TRBV7-3; J gene: TRBJ2-2; CDR3 length: 14; CDR3 DNA: TGTGCCAGCAGCTTAACCAGGAACACCGGGGAGCTGTTTTTT; CDR3 protein: CASSLTRNTGELFF
D gene: TRBD2; clone size: few; V gene: TRBV4-1; J gene: TRBJ2-5; CDR3 length: 18; CDR3 DNA: TGCGCCAGCAGCCACACGGCCACTAGCGGTCGGTCGGAAGAGACCCAGTACTTC; CDR3 protein: CASSHTATSGRSEETQYF